This T cell receptor beta chain was found in a study of control samples from healthy donors and cancer patients. CDR3 size: 14 residues. V shed 1 base and J shed 8 bases, with 13 bases lying between them. Germline values: CDR1 KGHSH, CDR2 LQKENI. This clone came up once. Sequencing used immunoSEQ multiplex PCR; TCRdb keeps in-frame clones, though not all of them. The table includes 150,000 to 170,000 clones, about 94% detected once. Material for sequencing was blood. This receptor was obtained from a man aged 40-50 years in good health. V is TRBV18 and J is TRBJ2-3; perhaps TRBD1 as D (5 bases). The CDR3 reads CASSPLDGAGTQYF. The CDR3 bases are TGTGCCAGCTCACCACTTGATGGGGCCGGTACGCAGTATTTT.